These T cell receptor beta chains were read from a single sample in a study of neurological immune-mediated disorders. MiXCR, run by TCRdb on the 5' RACE reads, gives a single entry per CDR3 protein. Of more than 30,000 distinct CDR3 sequences detected, around 7% appear once; the ten largest clones hold around 5.7%. Sequencing input: CD4+ T cells from blood. The source of these receptors is a man aged 50-60 years in good health. CDR3s include the opening cysteine and the closing phenylalanine or tryptophan. Fields, in order: J gene, V gene, D gene, clone size, CDR3 protein, CDR3 DNA. A D gene is named only where the DNA matches it firmly. Part of the rows lack a size; the others show once, few, many or a class for expanded clones.

>TRBJ2-2|TRBV11-2|TRBD2|many
CASSLKAGANGELFF
TGTGCCAGCAGCTTAAAAGCGGGAGCAAACGGGGAGCTGTTTTTT
>TRBJ1-6|TRBV5-1|-|many
CASSLTEDYNSPLHF
TGCGCCAGCAGCTTGACGGAAGATTATAATTCACCCCTCCACTTT
>TRBJ2-2|TRBV14|-|many
CASSQVSGLTGELFF
TGTGCCAGCAGCCAAGTGTCCGGTCTCACCGGGGAGCTGTTTTTT
>TRBJ2-5|TRBV20-1|-|few
CSASGGGGKTQYF
TGCAGTGCTAGTGGCGGGGGCGGAAAGACCCAGTACTTC
>TRBJ2-7|TRBV7-2|-|many
CASSSAGASYEQYF
TGTGCCAGCAGCTCAGCCGGAGCTTCCTACGAGCAGTACTTC
>TRBJ2-1|TRBV7-2|TRBD2|many
CASSLVAGGAINEQFF
TGTGCCAGCAGCTTAGTGGCGGGAGGGGCGATTAATGAGCAGTTCTTC
>TRBJ1-1|TRBV5-1|-|many
CASSAGRTTGTAFF
TGCGCCAGCAGCGCCGGGAGAACCACCGGGACTGCTTTCTTT
>TRBJ2-3|TRBV28|TRBD2|medium-sized
CASSPIFDISGRTDTQYF
TGTGCCAGCAGCCCCATTTTCGATATTAGCGGGAGAACAGATACGCAGTATTTT
>TRBJ2-2|TRBV14|-|few
CASSPTGVGELFF
TGTGCCAGCAGCCCCACGGGGGTCGGGGAGCTGTTTTTT
>TRBJ1-2|TRBV5-1|-|many
CASSLDPLGYGYTF
TGCGCCAGCAGCTTGGATCCGCTGGGCTATGGCTACACCTTC
>TRBJ1-5|TRBV20-1|-|-
CSAGYGGSNQPQHF
TGCAGTGCTGGCTACGGGGGTAGCAATCAGCCCCAGCATTTT
>TRBJ2-1|TRBV24-1|-|many
CATEQGNEQFF
TGTGCCACTGAACAGGGCAATGAGCAGTTCTTC
>TRBJ1-4|TRBV20-1|-|many
CSASREREKLFF
TGCAGTGCTAGCAGGGAGAGGGAAAAACTGTTTTTT
>TRBJ1-5|TRBV29-1|TRBD1|many
CSVAGGQGAGQPQHF
TGCAGCGTGGCAGGGGGGCAGGGGGCTGGTCAGCCCCAGCATTTT
>TRBJ2-6|TRBV19|-|-
CASSIGDGASGANVLTF
TGTGCCAGTAGTATAGGTGACGGAGCCTCTGGGGCCAACGTCCTGACTTTC
>TRBJ2-5|TRBV6-6|TRBD1|many
CASSTLLGGQGEETQYF
TGTGCCAGCAGTACCCTCCTCGGAGGACAGGGGGAAGAGACCCAGTACTTC
>TRBJ2-7|TRBV7-9|-|many
CASSLHFIRGARRIYEQYF
TGTGCCAGCAGCTTACACTTTATTCGGGGGGCCCGGCGTATCTACGAGCAGTACTTC
>TRBJ1-6|TRBV20-1|TRBD1|many
CSARQGGNSYNSPLHF
TGCAGTGCTAGACAGGGGGGAAACTCCTATAATTCACCCCTCCACTTT
>TRBJ2-5|TRBV5-1|-|-
CASSLAQGGGETQYF
TGCGCCAGCAGCTTGGCTCAGGGTGGTGGAGAGACCCAGTACTTC
>TRBJ1-2|TRBV6-6|-|-
CASSLTEYGYTF
TGTGCCAGCAGTTTGACAGAATATGGCTACACCTTC
>TRBJ2-7|TRBV7-2|TRBD2|many
CASSFGEGIGEQYF
TGTGCCAGCAGCTTCGGGGAGGGGATAGGCGAGCAGTACTTC
>TRBJ2-3|TRBV20-1|TRBD2|many
CSRLAGDTQYF
TGCAGCCGGTTAGCGGGAGATACGCAGTATTTT
>TRBJ1-2|TRBV20-1|TRBD1|many
CSARKQGGGYTF
TGCAGTGCTAGAAAACAGGGGGGAGGCTACACCTTC
>TRBJ2-1|TRBV4-2|-|many
CASRSRVSSYNEQFF
TGTGCCAGCAGATCTCGGGTGAGCTCCTACAATGAGCAGTTCTTC
>TRBJ1-6|TRBV6-5|-|many
CASSYSYNSPLHF
TGTGCCAGCAGTTATAGCTATAATTCACCCCTCCACTTT
>TRBJ2-5|TRBV20-1|TRBD2|many
CSATSSGGGEETQYF
TGCAGTGCAACGTCCTCGGGGGGAGGCGAAGAGACCCAGTACTTC
>TRBJ2-3|TRBV9|-|many
CASSNGETSTDTQYF
TGTGCCAGCAGCAATGGGGAAACGAGCACAGATACGCAGTATTTT
>TRBJ1-2|TRBV19|-|many
CASQPTGTYGYTF
TGTGCCAGTCAGCCTACAGGGACCTATGGCTACACCTTC
>TRBJ2-7|TRBV2|TRBD2|-
CASRGTSGRGEQYF
TGTGCCAGCAGGGGGACTAGCGGGCGTGGCGAGCAGTACTTC
>TRBJ2-2|TRBV7-2|-|many
CASSLVTGELFF
TGTGCCAGCAGCTTAGTCACCGGGGAGCTGTTTTTT
>TRBJ2-7|TRBV7-2|TRBD1|many
CASSFRGQGANEQYF
TGTGCCAGCAGCTTTCGGGGGCAGGGGGCAAACGAGCAGTACTTC
>TRBJ2-3|TRBV7-8|-|many
CASSTTEGTSTDTQYF
TGTGCCAGCAGCACCACTGAGGGTACTAGCACAGATACGCAGTATTTT
>TRBJ2-2|TRBV9|TRBD2|many
CASSVAPSGNTGELFF
TGTGCCAGCAGCGTAGCTCCTAGCGGGAACACCGGGGAGCTGTTTTTT
>TRBJ2-3|TRBV7-2|-|many
CASSTPQTPSTDTQYF
TGTGCCAGCAGTACCCCCCAGACACCAAGCACAGATACGCAGTATTTT
>TRBJ1-1|TRBV20-1|-|many
CSASRQGNTEAFF
TGCAGTGCTAGTCGGCAGGGAAACACTGAAGCTTTCTTT
>TRBJ2-1|TRBV27|TRBD2|many
CASMYKGLAGDEQFF
TGTGCCAGCATGTATAAGGGACTAGCGGGAGACGAGCAGTTCTTC
>TRBJ1-5|TRBV20-1|-|many
CSHGGGIGNQPQHF
TGCAGCCATGGGGGAGGTATTGGCAATCAGCCCCAGCATTTT
>TRBJ2-1|TRBV7-2|-|-
CASTNQGTLWKFF
TGTGCCAGCACAAACCAGGGCACCCTCTGGAAGTTCTTC
>TRBJ2-2|TRBV7-9|TRBD2|-
CASHSGNGGELFF
TGTGCCAGCCATAGCGGGAATGGCGGGGAGCTGTTTTTT
>TRBJ1-1|TRBV2|-|many
CASRYHRTDIMNTEAFF
TGTGCCAGCAGATATCATAGGACGGACATAATGAACACTGAAGCTTTCTTT
>TRBJ2-3|TRBV20-1|-|-
CSAREQGLDTQYF
TGCAGTGCTAGAGAGCAGGGTCTAGATACGCAGTATTTT
>TRBJ2-7|TRBV19|-|many
CASSGGIHVYEQYF
TGTGCCAGTAGTGGGGGAATCCACGTCTACGAGCAGTACTTC
>TRBJ2-7|TRBV10-3|TRBD2|many
CAISGGLAGSPYEQYF
TGTGCCATCAGTGGGGGACTAGCGGGGAGCCCCTACGAGCAGTACTTC
>TRBJ2-1|TRBV20-1|TRBD2|many
CSRGDPGLAGSRGMFF
TGCAGTCGGGGGGACCCGGGACTAGCGGGCTCGAGGGGGATGTTCTTC
>TRBJ2-7|TRBV7-2|TRBD1|many
CASSFRTTGDEQYF
TGTGCCAGCAGCTTTCGTACGACAGGGGACGAGCAGTACTTC